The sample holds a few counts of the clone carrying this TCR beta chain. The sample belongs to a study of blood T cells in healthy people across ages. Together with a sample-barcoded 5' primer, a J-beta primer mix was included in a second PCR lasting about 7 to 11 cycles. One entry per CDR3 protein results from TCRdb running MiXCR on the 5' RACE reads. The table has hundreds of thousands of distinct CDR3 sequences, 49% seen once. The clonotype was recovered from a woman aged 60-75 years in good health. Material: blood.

This CDR3 is CASTGGDEYNEQFF. In DNA, the CDR3 is TGTGCCAGCACAGGGGGCGATGAGTACAATGAGCAGTTCTTC. The chain couples TRBV2 to TRBJ2-1; TRBD1 aligns across 8 bases. CDR1 SNHLY and CDR2 FYNNEI come from the germline V gene. The CDR3 consists of 14 residues. J lost 4 bases, V lost 7 bases, and 6 bases had no gene match.